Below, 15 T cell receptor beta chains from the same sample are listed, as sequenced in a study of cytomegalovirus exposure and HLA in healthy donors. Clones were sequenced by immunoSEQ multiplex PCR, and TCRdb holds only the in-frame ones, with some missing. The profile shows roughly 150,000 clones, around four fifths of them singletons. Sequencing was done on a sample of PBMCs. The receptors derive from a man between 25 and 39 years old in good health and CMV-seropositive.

For the CDR3, the DNA is TGCGCCAGCAGCCAAGATTCGGCCAGGGGGCTCCATAGCAATCAGCCCCAGCATTTT. Translating gives CASSQDSARGLHSNQPQHF. This chain links TRBV4-3 with TRBJ1-5, with 8 bases matching TRBD1. The germline CDR1 and CDR2 sequences are LGHNA and YSLEER. V shed 0 bases, J shed 0 bases, and the junction held 10 bases outside the gene matches. This CDR3 region has 19 residues.

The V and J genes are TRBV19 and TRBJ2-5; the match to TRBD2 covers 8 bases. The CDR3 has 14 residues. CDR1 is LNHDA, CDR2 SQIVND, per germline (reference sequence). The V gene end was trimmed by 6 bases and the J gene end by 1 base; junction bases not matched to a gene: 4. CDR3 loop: CASRTTSAQETQYF. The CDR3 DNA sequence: TGTGCCAGTAGGACGACTAGCGCCCAAGAGACCCAGTACTTC.

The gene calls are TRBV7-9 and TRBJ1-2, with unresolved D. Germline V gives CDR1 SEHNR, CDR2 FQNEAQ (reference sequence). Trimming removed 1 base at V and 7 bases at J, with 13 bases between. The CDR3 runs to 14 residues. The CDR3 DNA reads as TGTGCCAGCAGCTTAGGTCAAAGGGAGGTTGGCTACACCTTC. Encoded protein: CASSLGQREVGYTF.

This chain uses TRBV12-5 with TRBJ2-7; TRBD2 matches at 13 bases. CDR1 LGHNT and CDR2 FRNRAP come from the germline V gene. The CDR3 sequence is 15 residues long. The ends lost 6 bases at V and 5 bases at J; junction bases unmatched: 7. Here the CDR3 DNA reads TGTGCTAGTGGCCCCGCCGGGACTAGCGGGGACGAGCAGTACTTC. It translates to CASGPAGTSGDEQYF.

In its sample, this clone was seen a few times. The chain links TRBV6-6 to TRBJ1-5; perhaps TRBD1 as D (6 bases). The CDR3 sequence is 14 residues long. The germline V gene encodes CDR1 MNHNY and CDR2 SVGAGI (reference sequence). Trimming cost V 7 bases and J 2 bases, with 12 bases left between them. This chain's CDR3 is CASNVQGGNQPQHF. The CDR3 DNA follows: TGTGCCAGCAACGTACAGGGTGGCAATCAGCCCCAGCATTTT.

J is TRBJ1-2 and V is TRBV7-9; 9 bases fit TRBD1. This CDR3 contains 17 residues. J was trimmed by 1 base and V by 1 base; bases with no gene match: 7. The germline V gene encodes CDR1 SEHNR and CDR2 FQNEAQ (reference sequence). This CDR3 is CASSLGTGATNNYGYTF. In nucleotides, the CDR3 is TGTGCCAGCAGCTTAGGGACAGGGGCAACAAATAACTATGGCTACACCTTC.

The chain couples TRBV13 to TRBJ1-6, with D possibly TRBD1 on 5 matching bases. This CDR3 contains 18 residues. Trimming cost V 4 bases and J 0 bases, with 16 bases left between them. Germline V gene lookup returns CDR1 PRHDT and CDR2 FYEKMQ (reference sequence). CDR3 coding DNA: TGTGCCAGCAGCTCTAATGGGCAGGGTGGCTCCTATAATTCACCCCTCCACTTT. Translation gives CASSSNGQGGSYNSPLHF. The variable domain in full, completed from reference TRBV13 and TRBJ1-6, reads AAGVIQSPRHLIKEKRETATLKCYPIPRHDTVYWYQQGPGQDPQFLISFYEKMQSDKGSIPDRFSAQQFSDYHSELNMSSLELGDSALYFCASSSNGQGGSYNSPLHFGNGTRLTVT.

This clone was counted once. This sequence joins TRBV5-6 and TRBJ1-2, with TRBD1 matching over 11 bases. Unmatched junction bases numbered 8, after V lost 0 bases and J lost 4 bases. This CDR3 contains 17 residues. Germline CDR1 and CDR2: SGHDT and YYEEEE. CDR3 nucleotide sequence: TGTGCCAGCAGCTTGGGTGGACAGGGGGCGCGAGGCTATGGCTACACCTTC. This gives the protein CASSLGGQGARGYGYTF.

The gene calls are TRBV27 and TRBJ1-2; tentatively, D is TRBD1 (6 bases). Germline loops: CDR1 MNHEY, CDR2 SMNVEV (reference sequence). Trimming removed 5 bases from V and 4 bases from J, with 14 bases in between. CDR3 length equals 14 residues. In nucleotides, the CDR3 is TGTGCCAGCAGTACTCGACAGGACCTCTATGGCTACACCTTC. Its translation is CASSTRQDLYGYTF.

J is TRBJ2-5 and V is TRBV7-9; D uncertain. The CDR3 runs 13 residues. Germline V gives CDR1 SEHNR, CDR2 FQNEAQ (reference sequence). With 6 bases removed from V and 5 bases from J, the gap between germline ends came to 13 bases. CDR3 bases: TGTGCCAGCAGGGCGGAGATGAGGGAGACCCAGTACTTC. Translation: CASRAEMRETQYF.

The CDR3 nucleotides read TGTGCCATCAGTGAACAGGGTTCTGAAAAACTGTTTTTT. It encodes CAISEQGSEKLFF. This chain connects TRBV10-3 to TRBJ1-4, with D possibly matching TRBD1 (6 bases). CDR1 and CDR2 from the germline V gene are ENHRY and SYGVKD. This CDR3 region has 13 residues. Trimming removed 3 bases from V and 7 bases from J, with 9 bases in between.

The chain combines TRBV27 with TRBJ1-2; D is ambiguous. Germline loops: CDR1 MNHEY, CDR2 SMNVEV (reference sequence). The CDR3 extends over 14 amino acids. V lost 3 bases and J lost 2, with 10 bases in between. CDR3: CASSLRAPNYGYTF. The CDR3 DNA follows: TGTGCCAGCAGTTTGCGGGCGCCGAACTATGGCTACACCTTC.

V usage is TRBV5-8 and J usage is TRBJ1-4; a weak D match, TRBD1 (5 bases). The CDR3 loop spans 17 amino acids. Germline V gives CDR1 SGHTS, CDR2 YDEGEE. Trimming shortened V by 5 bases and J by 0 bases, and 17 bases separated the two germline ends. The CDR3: CASRTRGSQATNEKLFF. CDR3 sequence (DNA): TGTGCCAGCAGAACCCGGGGGTCACAAGCAACTAATGAAAAACTGTTTTTT.

CDR3 nucleotides: TGTGCCTGGAGGGGACAGACTCCCTATGGCTACACCTTC. Translating gives CAWRGQTPYGYTF. V is TRBV30 and J is TRBJ1-2; 7 bases fit TRBD1. CDR3 length: 13 residues. Per the germline V gene, CDR1 is GTSNPN and CDR2 is SVGIG (reference sequence). V trimming: 3 bases; J trimming: 4 bases; junction bases outside the gene matches: 5.

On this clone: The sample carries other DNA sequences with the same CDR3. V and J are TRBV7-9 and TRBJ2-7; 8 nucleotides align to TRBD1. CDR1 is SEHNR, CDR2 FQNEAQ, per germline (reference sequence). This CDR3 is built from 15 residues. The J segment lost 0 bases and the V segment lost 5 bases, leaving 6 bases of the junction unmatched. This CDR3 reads CASSPRQGSSYEQYF. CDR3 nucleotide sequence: TGTGCCAGCAGCCCGCGACAGGGGTCCTCCTACGAGCAGTACTTC. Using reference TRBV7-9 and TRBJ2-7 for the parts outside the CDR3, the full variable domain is DTGVSQNPRHKITKRGQNVTFRCDPISEHNRLYWYRQTLGQGPEFLTYFQNEAQLEKSRLLSDRFSAERPKGSFSTLEIQRTEQGDSAMYLCASSPRQGSSYEQYFGPGTRLTVT.